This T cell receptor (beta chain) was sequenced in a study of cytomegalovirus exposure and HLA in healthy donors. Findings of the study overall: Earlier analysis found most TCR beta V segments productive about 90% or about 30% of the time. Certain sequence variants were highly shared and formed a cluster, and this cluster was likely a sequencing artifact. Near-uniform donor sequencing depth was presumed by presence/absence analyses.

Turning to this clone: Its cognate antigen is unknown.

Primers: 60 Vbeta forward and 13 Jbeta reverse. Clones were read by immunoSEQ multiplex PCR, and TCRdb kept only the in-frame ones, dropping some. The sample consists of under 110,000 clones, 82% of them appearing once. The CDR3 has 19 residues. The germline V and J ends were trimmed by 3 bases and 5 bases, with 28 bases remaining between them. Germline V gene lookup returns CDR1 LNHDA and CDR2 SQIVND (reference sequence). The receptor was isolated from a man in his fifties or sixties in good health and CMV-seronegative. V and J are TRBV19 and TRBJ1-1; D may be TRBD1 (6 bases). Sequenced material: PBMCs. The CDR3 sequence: CASSIRVYWDIRSGTEAFF. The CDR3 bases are TGTGCCAGTAGTATTCGCGTTTATTGGGACATCCGTTCTGGAACTGAAGCTTTCTTT.